This T cell receptor (beta chain) was sequenced during a study of blood T cell repertoires in COVID-19. On the study more broadly: The origin of the acute and convalescent COVID-19 samples was the United States, Italy and Spain.

This CDR3 is 16 amino acids long. The V gene end was trimmed by 5 bases and the J gene end by 2 bases; junction bases not matched to a gene: 6. Germline CDR1 reads SEHNR; CDR2 reads FQNEAQ (reference sequence). Generated by immunoSEQ multiplex PCR, the TCRdb table keeps only in-frame clones and is missing some. The table records 50,000 to 60,000 clones, approximately 85% of them present only once. This clone was seen a few times. The chain links TRBV7-9 to TRBJ1-4; 9 positions match TRBD1. The clonotype was recovered from a human donor in a cohort sampled during active COVID-19. The sequenced material came from peripheral blood. CDR3 sequence: CASSPSDRGTNEKLFF. For the CDR3, the DNA is TGTGCCAGCAGCCCCTCTGACAGGGGGACTAATGAAAAACTGTTTTTT. The variable domain in full, with the rest retrieved from reference TRBV7-9 and TRBJ1-4, is DTGVSQNPRHKITKRGQNVTFRCDPISEHNRLYWYRQTLGQGPEFLTYFQNEAQLEKSRLLSDRFSAERPKGSFSTLEIQRTEQGDSAMYLCASSPSDRGTNEKLFFGSGTQLSVL.